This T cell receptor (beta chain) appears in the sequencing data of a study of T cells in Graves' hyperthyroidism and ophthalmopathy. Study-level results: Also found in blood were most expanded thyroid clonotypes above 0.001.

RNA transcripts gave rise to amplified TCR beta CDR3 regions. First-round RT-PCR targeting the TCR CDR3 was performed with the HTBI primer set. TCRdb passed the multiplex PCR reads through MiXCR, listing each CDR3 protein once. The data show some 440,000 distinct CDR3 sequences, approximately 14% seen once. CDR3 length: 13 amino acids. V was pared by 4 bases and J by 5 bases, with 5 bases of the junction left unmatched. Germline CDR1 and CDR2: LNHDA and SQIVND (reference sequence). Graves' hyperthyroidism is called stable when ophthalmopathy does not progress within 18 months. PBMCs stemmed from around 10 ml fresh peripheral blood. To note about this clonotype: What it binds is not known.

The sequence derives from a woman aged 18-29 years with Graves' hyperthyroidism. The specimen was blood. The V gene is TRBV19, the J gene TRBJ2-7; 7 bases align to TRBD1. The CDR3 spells CASSKTGAHEQYF. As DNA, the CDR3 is TGTGCCAGTAGTAAAACAGGGGCCCACGAGCAGTACTTC.